One and the same sample provided the 4 T cell receptor beta chains below, sequenced in a study of shared clonotypes between healthy human individuals. Some clones are missing from TCRdb's copy, which holds only in-frame ones; the method was immunoSEQ multiplex PCR. The data show 2 million or so clones, 85% to 95% seen once. Source material: naive CD4+ T cells sorted from blood. Subset: CD45RA+ positively selected. The receptors originated from a man aged 18 to 29 in good health.

This clone showed up just once. This chain uses TRBV30 with TRBJ1-1, with 8 nucleotides matching TRBD1. CDR3 size: 14 residues. V was clipped by 0 bases and J by 11 bases; unmatched bases: 11. Germline CDR1 and CDR2: GTSNPN and SVGIG (reference sequence). Here the CDR3 reads CAWSVLAQGAIAFF. CDR3 sequence (DNA): TGTGCCTGGAGTGTACTTGCGCAGGGGGCGATTGCTTTCTTT.

The rearrangement links TRBV6-5 to TRBJ1-6; 7 bases map to TRBD1. Germline V gives CDR1 MNHEY, CDR2 SVGAGI. With 6 bases clipped from V and 6 bases from J, the junction kept 5 bases outside the gene matches. This CDR3 is 14 amino acids long. The CDR3 spells CASRRQGGNSPLHF. The CDR3 region has the DNA TGTGCCAGCAGGCGACAGGGCGGTAATTCACCCCTCCACTTT.

The CDR3 coding sequence is TGTGCCAGCAGCGTACCAGTGGCAGGGGTGGAGACCCAGTACTTC. Its translation is CASSVPVAGVETQYF. The rearrangement joins TRBV5-6 to TRBJ2-5, with D possibly matching TRBD1 (6 bases). V lost 4 bases and J 5 bases, leaving 18 bases between the germline ends. The CDR3 covers 15 residues. Looked up from germline, CDR1 is SGHDT and CDR2 is YYEEEE.

The V gene is TRBV7-3, the J gene TRBJ2-3; either TRBD1 or TRBD2 may supply D (5 bases each). V lost 5 bases, J lost 2 bases, and 11 bases lay in between. The germline V gene encodes CDR1 SGHTA and CDR2 FQGTGA. The CDR3 covers 14 residues. This CDR3 reads CASSPGPTTDTQYF. The CDR3 DNA reads TGTGCCAGCAGCCCGGGACCTACCACAGATACGCAGTATTTT.